The 23 T cell receptor beta chains given below trace back to one sample, sequenced in a study of T cell repertoires in cytomegalovirus infection. One entry per CDR3 protein, called by TCRdb with MiXCR from the reads. The sample has more than 400,000 distinct CDR3 sequences; about 26% are singletons. The sample taken for sequencing was PBMCs. These receptors originate from a human donor in good health (CMV status not recorded). Some clones in this sample may be carry-over from other donors' samples.

This chain connects TRBV4-1 to TRBJ1-2, with 10 bases identical to TRBD1. The junction had 3 bases not matched to a gene; V was cut back by 5 bases and J by 6 bases. The germline gives CDR1 MGHRA, CDR2 YSYEKL. This CDR3 region has 13 residues. DNA of the CDR3: TGCGCCAGCAGCATGACAGGGGGCAATGGCTACACCTTC. It yields the protein CASSMTGGNGYTF.

The gene calls are TRBV28 and TRBJ2-1; TRBD1 aligns across 7 bases. The CDR3 covers 16 residues. The junction had 6 bases not matched to a gene; V was cut back by 4 bases and J by 0 bases. CDR1 and CDR2 from the germline V gene are MDHEN and SYDVKM. The CDR3 loop reads CASSSGTASSYNEQFF. In DNA, the CDR3 is TGTGCCAGCAGTTCCGGGACAGCGAGCTCCTACAATGAGCAGTTCTTC.

This clonotype was observed many times. The V call is TRBV7-2, the J call TRBJ2-7; the match to TRBD1 covers 8 bases. V lost 4 bases, J lost 4 bases, and 9 bases stayed unmatched. From germline, CDR1 is SGHTA and CDR2 FQGNSA. This CDR3 spans 15 amino acids. The CDR3 nucleotides read TGTGCCAGCAGCTATGGCAGGGGGCGTGGGTACGAGCAGTACGTC. Protein product: CASSYGRGRGYEQYV.

This clonotype was seen more than once but under ten times. The V call is TRBV12-5, the J call TRBJ2-3; D remains ambiguous. From germline, CDR1 is LGHNT and CDR2 FRNRAP. The CDR3 is 13 amino acids. V lost 5 bases and J lost 9, with 15 bases in between. CDR3 sequence reads: CASGPRWGETQYF. CDR3 DNA: TGTGCTAGTGGTCCAAGATGGGGTGAAACGCAGTATTTT.

V gene TRBV28 combines with J gene TRBJ1-4; 9 nucleotides match TRBD1. The CDR3 spans 15 residues. The V and J ends lost 6 bases and 5 bases, in that order; junction bases with no gene match: 7. CDR1 is MDHEN, CDR2 SYDVKM, per germline. The CDR3 coding sequence is TGTGCCAGCAGACAACAGGGGGCCCGAAATGAAAAACTGTTTTTT. Protein: CASRQQGARNEKLFF.

This clonotype was observed a handful of times. This sequence joins TRBV6-2 or TRBV6-3 and TRBJ1-1, with 7 bases identical to TRBD1. Germline CDR1 and CDR2: MNHEY and SVGEGT. CDR3 length: 17 residues. Trimming removed 7 bases from V and 4 bases from J; junction bases left unmatched: 18. CDR3 nucleotide sequence: TGTGCCAGCACCCAACCCTACTTCACAGGGGTTAGCACTGAAGCTTTCTTT. As protein: CASTQPYFTGVSTEAFF.

This clonotype was seen a handful of times. V usage is TRBV27 and J usage is TRBJ1-2; D call uncertain. CDR1 is MNHEY and CDR2 is SMNVEV in the germline V gene (reference sequence). The germline V and J ends were trimmed by 6 bases and 4 bases, with 24 bases remaining between them. The CDR3 runs 17 residues. Written as DNA, the CDR3 is TGTGCCAGCAGCCCGTTGGCGGATAGAGCGGTCGGCTATGGCTACACCTTC. This encodes CASSPLADRAVGYGYTF.

This sequence joins TRBV12-3 or TRBV12-4 and TRBJ1-5; D remains unclear. V was trimmed by 6 bases and J by 3 bases, leaving 15 bases between them. The CDR3 runs 15 residues. The CDR3 loop is CASSPGRAFNQPQHF. In DNA, the CDR3 is TGTGCCAGCAGCCCCGGACGGGCTTTCAATCAGCCCCAGCATTTT.

The J gene is TRBJ1-1, the V gene TRBV12-3 or TRBV12-4, with D perhaps matching TRBD1 (5 bases). The V end was cut by 4 bases, the J end by 2 bases, with 11 bases between. The CDR3 runs to 14 residues. This CDR3 is CASSSPGTNTEAFF. In DNA, the CDR3 is TGTGCCAGCAGTTCGCCAGGGACTAACACTGAAGCTTTCTTT.

The chain recombines TRBV24-1 with TRBJ2-1; 10 bases are a match to TRBD2. V shed 7 bases and J 0 bases; nucleotides not matched to a gene: 8. Germline lookup yields CDR1 KGHDR and CDR2 SFDVKD. This CDR3 has 17 amino acids. The CDR3 DNA reads TGTGCCACCAGCCCGGGACTAGCGACCAGCTCCTACAATGAGCAGTTCTTC. Translation gives CATSPGLATSSYNEQFF.

This clonotype has more than one count but fewer than ten. This chain uses TRBV7-2 with TRBJ2-3; 9 nucleotides line up with TRBD2. Unmatched junction bases numbered 14, after V lost 5 bases and J lost 14 bases. CDR1 and CDR2 (germline): SGHTA, FQGNSA. The CDR3 extends over 14 amino acids. The chain's CDR3 is CASSPETSGRRPYF. CDR3 coding DNA: TGTGCCAGCAGCCCGGAGACTAGCGGTCGACGGCCGTATTTT.

This clonotype occurred a few times. This chain connects TRBV6-2 or TRBV6-3 to TRBJ2-7, with 8 bases matching TRBD1. The CDR3 sequence is 13 residues long. Trimming took 5 bases from V and 6 from J; bases not matched to a gene: 6. Germline values: CDR1 MNHEY, CDR2 SVGEGT. This chain's CDR3 is CASSPTGALEQYF. The CDR3 region has the DNA TGTGCCAGCAGTCCGACAGGGGCCCTCGAGCAGTACTTC.

This clonotype was seen more than once but under ten times. The chain employs TRBV5-4 and TRBJ2-3, with 9 bases that match TRBD2. Losses at the gene ends were 0 bases for V and 9 bases for J; bases not matched to a gene: 8. The CDR3 contains 15 residues. CDR1 and CDR2 (germline): SGHNT, YYREEE (reference sequence). CDR3 bases: TGTGCCAGCAGCTTGGAGGCGTTAGCGGGAGCCACGCAGTATTTT. As protein: CASSLEALAGATQYF.

This clonotype was seen more than once but under ten times. The chain uses TRBV24-1 and TRBJ1-2; D might be TRBD1 (6 bases). This CDR3 comprises 14 residues. Trimming took 2 bases from V and 5 from J, leaving 11 bases between them. CDR1 and CDR2 (germline): KGHDR, SFDVKD. The CDR3 here is CATSDSFGQYGYTF. DNA for the CDR3: TGTGCCACCAGTGATTCCTTCGGACAGTATGGCTACACCTTC.

This clonotype turned up a few times. The J gene is TRBJ2-7, the V gene TRBV5-5, with 9 bases lining up with TRBD1. Germline loops: CDR1 SGHKS, CDR2 YYEKEE (reference sequence). The CDR3 contains 21 residues. V shed 3 bases, J shed 5 bases, and the junction held 27 bases outside the gene matches. CDR3 residues: CASSSADRGAMRLVLEDEQYF. Written as DNA, the CDR3 is TGTGCCAGCAGCTCGGCGGACAGGGGAGCTATGAGACTAGTGTTGGAAGACGAGCAGTACTTC.

In this sample, this clonotype turned up many times. This CDR3 reads CASSPARASGSAGELFF. The CDR3 nucleotides are TGTGCCAGCAGCCCCGCTAGGGCTAGCGGGAGCGCCGGGGAGCTGTTTTTT. The gene calls are TRBV5-8 and TRBJ2-2; TRBD2 matches 10 bases. This CDR3 has 17 residues. Germline CDR1 reads SGHTS; CDR2 reads YDEGEE. The V segment lost 4 bases and the J segment 6 bases; nucleotides outside the gene matches: 12.

This clonotype came up many times. The chain uses TRBV7-8 and TRBJ1-3; D is uncertain. Trimming took 0 bases from V and 3 from J, leaving 6 bases between them. The germline V gene has CDR1 SGHVS and CDR2 FQNEAQ. This CDR3 comprises 14 residues. The CDR3 reads CASSLARSGNTIYF. CDR3 DNA: TGTGCCAGCAGCTTAGCGAGAAGTGGAAACACCATATATTTT.

The chain joins TRBV18 to TRBJ1-6; 8 bases line up with TRBD1. CDR1 is KGHSH and CDR2 is LQKENI in the germline V gene. The junction had 7 bases not matched to a gene; V was cut back by 5 bases and J by 10 bases. This CDR3 is built from 14 residues. This chain's CDR3 is CASSSTGERSPLHF. Here the CDR3 DNA reads TGTGCCAGCTCATCGACAGGGGAAAGGTCACCCCTCCACTTT.

J is TRBJ2-3 and V is TRBV5-1; 7 nucleotides align to TRBD2. The ends lost 2 bases at V and 6 bases at J; junction bases unmatched: 9. This CDR3 is 15 amino acids long. The germline V gene has CDR1 SGHRS and CDR2 YFSETQ. The CDR3 nucleotides read TGCGCCAGCAGCTTTCTAGCGGAGTCGGAGGATACGCAGTATTTT. Encoded protein: CASSFLAESEDTQYF.

The V call is TRBV29-1, the J call TRBJ2-1, with TRBD2 matching over 13 bases. The germline V gene has CDR1 SQVTM and CDR2 ANQGSEA. This CDR3 region has 13 residues. The V gene end was trimmed by 7 bases and the J gene end by 6 bases; junction bases not matched to a gene: 3. CDR3: CSGRLAGGNEQFF. The CDR3 region has the DNA TGCAGCGGACGACTAGCGGGAGGCAATGAGCAGTTCTTC.

This clonotype came up many times. The chain carries TRBV7-2 and TRBJ2-1; 12 bases align to TRBD2. In germline, CDR1 is SGHTA, CDR2 FQGNSA. Trimming removed 5 bases from V and 6 bases from J; junction bases left unmatched: 5. This CDR3 region has 15 residues. The CDR3 region is CASSTLAGGSNEQFF. In DNA, the CDR3 is TGTGCCAGCAGCACACTAGCGGGGGGCTCCAATGAGCAGTTCTTC.

The table lists this clonotype with a few counts. The V call is TRBV10-3, the J call TRBJ2-6; 7 bases line up with TRBD2. Germline lookup yields CDR1 ENHRY and CDR2 SYGVKD. The junction had 10 bases not matched to a gene; V was cut back by 6 bases and J by 2 bases. The CDR3 has 17 residues. The CDR3 here is CAIRTDREGTGANVLTF. DNA for the CDR3: TGTGCCATCAGGACGGATAGGGAGGGAACTGGGGCCAACGTCCTGACTTTC.

This clonotype was recorded at least ten times. The J gene is TRBJ2-1, the V gene TRBV7-2; D possibly corresponds to TRBD1 (6 bases). V shed 7 bases and J shed 2 bases, with 12 bases lying between them. The CDR3 has 14 residues. Germline lookup yields CDR1 SGHTA and CDR2 FQGNSA. CDR3: CASKGGRAYNEQFF. The CDR3, as DNA: TGTGCCAGCAAAGGGGGTCGGGCCTACAATGAGCAGTTCTTC.